A single sample gave rise to the 6 T cell receptor beta chains below, sequenced in a study of blood T cell repertoires in COVID-19. Sequenced by immunoSEQ multiplex PCR; TCRdb stores in-frame clones only, minus some. The profile shows 53,000 or so clones, roughly three quarters of them singletons. The sequenced sample consisted of peripheral blood. Source of these receptors: a man in his forties or fifties with active or convalescent COVID-19.

The chain combines TRBV6-5 with TRBJ2-7; 8 bases are shared with TRBD1. Germline V CDR1 and CDR2: MNHEY, SVGAGI. V was pared by 6 bases and J by 1 base, with 8 bases of the junction left unmatched. The CDR3 has 15 amino acids. CDR3 loop: CASRLQDRGSYEQYF. The DNA of the CDR3 is TGTGCCAGCAGGCTCCAAGACAGGGGTTCCTACGAGCAGTACTTC.

V usage is TRBV7-6 and J usage is TRBJ2-5, with 8 bases lining up with TRBD2. V trimming: 5 bases; J trimming: 5 bases; junction bases outside the gene matches: 10. Germline V gene data show CDR1 as SGHVS and CDR2 as FNYEAQ. The CDR3 extends over 15 amino acids. In nucleotides, the CDR3 is TGTGCCAGCAGCCCCAGCGGGAGTTTGGGGGAGACCCAGTACTTC. Its translation is CASSPSGSLGETQYF. The whole variable domain, filled in from reference TRBV7-6 and TRBJ2-5, reads GAGVSQSPRYKVTKRGQDVALRCDPISGHVSLYWYRQALGQGPEFLTYFNYEAQQDKSGLPNDRFSAERPEGSISTLTIQRTEQRDSAMYRCASSPSGSLGETQYFGPGTRLLVL.

This clone was seen a single time. V is TRBV9 and J is TRBJ2-6, with D possibly matching TRBD1 (6 bases). CDR1 is SGDLS, CDR2 YYNGEE, per germline. The CDR3 is 15 amino acids. Trimming removed 4 bases at V and 2 bases at J, with 10 bases between. The CDR3 protein is CASSSQGAGANVLTF. The CDR3 coding sequence is TGTGCCAGCAGCTCACAGGGCGCTGGGGCCAACGTCCTGACTTTC.

This chain connects TRBV12-3 or TRBV12-4 to TRBJ2-6, with D hard to call. The CDR3 runs 13 residues. Trimming cost V 9 bases and J 2 bases, with 8 bases left between them. The CDR3 DNA reads as TGTGCCAGTTCGGGTCCTGGGGCCAACGTCCTGACTTTC. Translation: CASSGPGANVLTF.

This chain uses TRBV9 with TRBJ2-5, with TRBD1 as a possible D gene (6 bases). The CDR3 consists of 20 residues. Trimming removed 3 bases at V and 5 bases at J, with 32 bases between. From germline, CDR1 is SGDLS and CDR2 YYNGEE. The DNA of the CDR3 is TGTGCCAGCAGCGGGGGACAACTAACGGCGGTGGGGCGGTGGGGCGAGACCCAGTACTTC. Its translation is CASSGGQLTAVGRWGETQYF.

The rearrangement uses TRBV5-6 and TRBJ2-1; 8 bases agree with TRBD1. The CDR3 covers 15 residues. The J segment lost 9 bases and the V segment lost 4 bases, leaving 12 bases of the junction unmatched. Germline V gene lookup returns CDR1 SGHDT and CDR2 YYEEEE. The CDR3 is CASSRQGARGGEQFF. The CDR3 DNA reads TGTGCCAGCAGCAGGCAGGGGGCGCGAGGAGGTGAGCAGTTCTTC.